The next 7 T cell receptor beta chains were all read from a single sample in a study of shared clonotypes between healthy human individuals. Generated by immunoSEQ multiplex PCR, the TCRdb table keeps only in-frame clones and is missing some. The table lists 1,400,000 or so clones, approximately 98.5% of them singletons. The material sequenced was naive CD4+ T cells sorted from blood. Subset indicated: CD45RA+ positively selected. Every receptor here comes from a man younger than 40 in good health.

As concerns this clone: Within the sample, other DNA sequences also encode this same CDR3. This CDR3 reads CSVEGGEETQYF. CDR3 sequence (DNA): TGCAGCGTTGAAGGTGGGGAAGAGACCCAGTACTTC. The V call is TRBV29-1, the J call TRBJ2-5; D unclear. In germline, CDR1 is SQVTM, CDR2 ANQGSEA. This CDR3 has 12 amino acids. V was pared by 1 base and J by 3 bases, with 6 bases between.

The rearrangement links TRBV7-2 to TRBJ2-1; D is perhaps TRBD1 or TRBD2 (6 bases each). CDR3 size: 17 residues. V lost 2 bases to trimming and J lost 4 bases, with 18 bases between them. CDR1 SGHTA and CDR2 FQGNSA come from the germline V gene. CDR3 loop: CASSLFHPGAMYNEQFF. DNA of the CDR3: TGTGCCAGCAGCTTATTCCACCCGGGGGCAATGTACAATGAGCAGTTCTTC.

The V call is TRBV10-3, the J call TRBJ2-2; no clear D. CDR1 is ENHRY, CDR2 SYGVKD, per germline. Trimming left V 8 bases short and J 0 bases short, with 10 bases between. The CDR3 spans 14 residues. CDR3 residues: CAIRSDPNTGELFF. DNA for the CDR3: TGTGCCATCCGTTCGGATCCGAACACCGGGGAGCTGTTTTTT.

The chain is built from TRBV19 and TRBJ2-1; 10 bases are shared with TRBD2. The CDR3 sequence is 16 residues long. Per germline, CDR1 LNHDA and CDR2 SQIVND (reference sequence). J lost 7 bases, V lost 5 bases, and 11 bases had no gene match. This CDR3 is CASSLELAGWRNEQFF. CDR3 nucleotide sequence: TGTGCCAGTAGTTTGGAACTAGCGGGATGGAGAAATGAGCAGTTCTTC.

V usage is TRBV7-8 and J usage is TRBJ1-3; TRBD1 matches 10 bases. After removal of 5 bases from V and 2 bases from J, the junction contained 9 bases not matched to a gene. The CDR3 consists of 17 residues. CDR1 SGHVS and CDR2 FQNEAQ come from the germline V gene. The CDR3 loop is CASSSARGTGAGNTIYF. The CDR3 region has the DNA TGTGCCAGCAGCAGCGCGCGCGGGACAGGGGCTGGAAACACCATATATTTT.

The chain employs TRBV18 and TRBJ2-3; 13 nucleotides agree with TRBD2. V was pared by 2 bases and J by 4 bases, with 6 bases of the junction left unmatched. The CDR3 loop spans 17 amino acids. The germline V gene has CDR1 KGHSH and CDR2 LQKENI. CDR3 sequence reads: CASSPRTSGSFADTQYF. In DNA form, the CDR3 reads TGTGCCAGCTCACCAAGGACTAGCGGGAGTTTCGCAGATACGCAGTATTTT.

As to this clone: Within the sample, other DNA sequences also encode this same CDR3. The rearrangement links TRBV5-1 to TRBJ2-5; D may be TRBD2 (6 bases). Germline V gene data show CDR1 as SGHRS and CDR2 as YFSETQ. CDR3 length: 14 amino acids. V lost 2 bases, J lost 1 base, and 9 bases lay in between. Here the CDR3 DNA reads TGCGCCAGCAGCTTAGCCGGGAGCCAAGAGACCCAGTACTTC. Translating it yields CASSLAGSQETQYF.